This T cell receptor beta chain was captured by sequencing in a study of T cell changes during pregnancy in multiple sclerosis. Here immunoSEQ multiplex PCR was the method, and the copy in TCRdb shows in-frame clones only, minus some. The sample records about 64,000 clones, 90% being singletons. The length of the CDR3 is 12 residues. Trimming pared 0 bases from V and 10 bases from J, leaving 10 bases between. The V gene's germline CDR1 is WNHNN and CDR2 SYGVQD (reference sequence). The sequence was obtained from a female donor in good health, enrolled as a control in a pregnancy study. The input for sequencing was peripheral blood, taken in the third trimester of pregnancy. The chain carries TRBV10-1 and TRBJ2-7; D is possibly TRBD2 (6 bases). The CDR3 region is CASSESGGYQYF. CDR3 coding DNA: TGCGCCAGCAGTGAGTCCGGAGGGTATCAGTACTTC.